Below, 22 T cell receptor beta chains from the same sample are listed, as sequenced in a study of CD8+ T cells in alopecia areata. Noted treatment: oral pan-JAK inhibitor, 5-10 mg twice daily. Sequencing relied on a cDNA template that was reverse transcribed from extracted RNA. Measured with immunoSEQ multiplex PCR; TCRdb has only the in-frame clones, and not every one. The table shows approximately 210,000 clones, with approximately 40% occurring only once. This sample comprised CD4+ T cells sorted from blood, obtained at approximately week 36, from a patient treated with tofacitinib. The receptors come from a human donor with alopecia areata.

V and J are TRBV30 and TRBJ2-7, with TRBD2 matching 7 bases. Germline values: CDR1 GTSNPN, CDR2 SVGIG (reference sequence). The CDR3 totals 14 residues. V was clipped by 6 bases and J by 4 bases; unmatched bases: 12. The DNA of the CDR3 is TGTGCCTGTACCGGGGGGTCAAACCGTTACGAGCAGTACTTC. Translated: CACTGGSNRYEQYF.

V usage is TRBV4-1 and J usage is TRBJ2-5; D remains ambiguous. Trimming cost V 4 bases and J 2 bases, with 8 bases left between them. The CDR3 is made up of 13 amino acids. From germline, CDR1 is MGHRA and CDR2 YSYEKL. CDR3 in DNA: TGCGCCAGCAGCCTACGGACGCAAGAGACCCAGTACTTC. Translation: CASSLRTQETQYF.

This clone was found a few times. The rearrangement joins TRBV20-1 to TRBJ1-1, with no clear D. Germline values: CDR1 DFQATT, CDR2 SNEGSKA (reference sequence). This CDR3 region has 11 residues. Trimming pared 5 bases from V and 5 bases from J, leaving 9 bases between. In nucleotides, the CDR3 is TGCAGTGCTGCCTTAGGGACTGAAGCTTTCTTT. It encodes CSAALGTEAFF.

This clone was recorded a few times. This CDR3 is also generated by other DNA sequences in the sample. The CDR3 region has the DNA TGCAGCGTTGAAGGCGGAGAGACCCAGTACTTC. Translated: CSVEGGETQYF. The genes are TRBV29-1 and TRBJ2-5; D uncertain. The CDR3 spans 11 residues. Germline CDR1 SQVTM, CDR2 ANQGSEA. Trimming stripped 1 base from V and 4 bases from J, with 4 bases between. The whole variable domain, remainder taken from reference TRBV29-1 and TRBJ2-5, is SAVISQKPSRDICQRGTSLTIQCQVDSQVTMMFWYRQQPGQSLTLIATANQGSEATYESGFVIDKFPISRPNLTFSTLTVSNMSPEDSSIYLCSVEGGETQYFGPGTRLLVL.

This clone occurred a few times. The chain couples TRBV10-3 to TRBJ2-5; possible D gene TRBD2, 6 bases. The germline CDR1 and CDR2 sequences are ENHRY and SYGVKD. Trimming cost V 8 bases and J 1 base, with 14 bases left between them. CDR3 size: 14 residues. The CDR3 DNA is TGTGCCATCGGGACTGCCGCAGCCCAAGAGACCCAGTACTTC. Amino acids: CAIGTAAAQETQYF.

The J gene is TRBJ2-6, the V gene TRBV18; a possible D gene is TRBD1 (5 bases). Between the trimmed V and J ends, which lost 3 bases and 2 bases, there was a span of 11 bases. The CDR3 spans 16 residues. In germline, CDR1 is KGHSH, CDR2 LQKENI. CDR3 region: CASSPYQGTGANVLTF. The CDR3 DNA reads as TGTGCCAGCTCACCCTACCAGGGTACTGGGGCCAACGTCCTGACTTTC.

This clone was counted only a few times. V and J are TRBV30 and TRBJ2-5; 8 bases are shared with TRBD2. The CDR3 consists of 15 residues. With 2 bases clipped from V and 1 base from J, the junction kept 6 bases outside the gene matches. Germline V gene lookup returns CDR1 GTSNPN and CDR2 SVGIG (reference sequence). CDR3 loop: CAWSPGLAGQETQYF. The CDR3 coding sequence is TGTGCCTGGAGTCCCGGCCTAGCGGGCCAAGAGACCCAGTACTTC. Full variable domain (missing parts from reference TRBV30 and TRBJ2-5): SQTIHQWPATLVQPVGSPLSLECTVEGTSNPNLYWYRQAAGRGLQLLFYSVGIGQISSEVPQNLSASRPQDRQFILSSKKLLLSDSGFYLCAWSPGLAGQETQYFGPGTRLLVL.

The chain links TRBV11-2 to TRBJ2-1; D not resolved. This CDR3 region has 13 residues. Germline values: CDR1 SGHAT, CDR2 FQNNGV. V dropped 5 bases and J dropped 8 bases, with 13 bases sitting between them. The chain's CDR3 is CASSLSGWYEQFF. The CDR3, as DNA: TGTGCCAGCAGCCTATCTGGTTGGTATGAGCAGTTCTTC.

The CDR3 DNA sequence: TGCAGCGTTGTACAGGGATCGAGCTATGGCTACACCTTC. As protein: CSVVQGSSYGYTF. The chain links TRBV29-1 to TRBJ1-2, with a weak D call TRBD1 (6 bases). This CDR3 has 13 residues. The germline V gene has CDR1 SQVTM and CDR2 ANQGSEA. The V gene lost 4 bases and the J gene lost 4 bases, with 13 bases spanning the gap.

V gene TRBV27 combines with J gene TRBJ2-5; 7 bases align to TRBD1. Germline CDR1 is MNHEY and CDR2 is SMNVEV (reference sequence). Trimming took 2 bases from V and 4 from J; bases not matched to a gene: 1. CDR3 length: 13 amino acids. This chain's CDR3 is CASSLRDRETQYF. CDR3 nucleotides: TGTGCCAGCAGTTTACGGGACAGAGAGACCCAGTACTTC.

The chain links TRBV11-2 to TRBJ2-2; D is perhaps TRBD1 (5 bases). Trimming removed 2 bases at V and 4 bases at J, with 11 bases between. Germline loops: CDR1 SGHAT, CDR2 FQNNGV. The CDR3 consists of 15 residues. The DNA of the CDR3 is TGTGCCAGCAGCTTAATTAAAGGGGTCACCGGGGAGCTGTTTTTT. Protein product: CASSLIKGVTGELFF.

The V gene is TRBV13, the J gene TRBJ2-2; D gene ambiguous. Trimming took 2 bases from V and 4 from J, leaving 8 bases between them. Germline CDR1 reads PRHDT; CDR2 reads FYEKMQ (reference sequence). The CDR3 is 14 amino acids. The CDR3 DNA sequence: TGTGCCAGCAGCTTACTTACGACCACCGGGGAGCTGTTTTTT. The encoded protein is CASSLLTTTGELFF.

This clone showed up just a few times. V gene TRBV27 combines with J gene TRBJ2-6; 11 bases align to TRBD2. V was clipped by 6 bases and J by 0 bases; unmatched bases: 4. This CDR3 comprises 17 residues. CDR1 and CDR2 (germline): MNHEY, SMNVEV (reference sequence). CDR3 sequence reads: CASSRTSGSSGANVLTF. In nucleotides, the CDR3 is TGTGCCAGCAGCCGTACTAGCGGGAGCTCTGGGGCCAACGTCCTGACTTTC.

This clone was picked up a small number of times. The J gene is TRBJ1-1, the V gene TRBV18; 9 positions match TRBD1. Germline CDR1 and CDR2: KGHSH and LQKENI. The CDR3 extends over 15 amino acids. V gave up 0 bases and J gave up 5 bases; unmatched junction bases: 4. For the CDR3, the DNA is TGTGCCAGCTCACCACCAAACAGGGGGCTTACTGAAGCTTTCTTT. Encoded protein: CASSPPNRGLTEAFF.

V usage is TRBV4-3 and J usage is TRBJ2-7; 9 bases agree with TRBD1. Germline trimming cut 0 bases from V and 7 bases from J; bases unmatched to any gene: 10. Per germline, CDR1 LGHNA and CDR2 YSLEER. The CDR3 contains 16 residues. CDR3 sequence: CASSQDRTGAPSEQYF. For the CDR3, the DNA is TGCGCCAGCAGCCAAGATCGGACAGGGGCGCCAAGTGAGCAGTACTTC.

This sequence joins TRBV7-9 and TRBJ1-1, with 8 bases lining up with TRBD1. This CDR3 is 14 amino acids long. J was trimmed by 3 bases and V by 7 bases; bases with no gene match: 7. Germline V lookup: CDR1 SEHNR, CDR2 FQNEAQ (reference sequence). As DNA, the CDR3 is TGTGCCAGCACCCGGGACAGGCGGGACACTGAAGCTTTCTTT. Translating gives CASTRDRRDTEAFF.

The chain uses TRBV6-1 and TRBJ2-7; D might be TRBD2 (5 bases). Germline V CDR1 and CDR2: MNHNS, SASEGT. The CDR3 spans 17 residues. Trimming took off 4 bases at V and 6 bases at J, with 25 bases between the two ends. The CDR3 here is CASSGSGLRALAGEQYF. CDR3 nucleotides: TGTGCCAGCAGTGGATCCGGCTTGAGGGCCCTTGCTGGCGAGCAGTACTTC.

This clone occurred once. The chain combines TRBV5-4 with TRBJ2-1; D ambiguous. Germline CDR1 reads SGHNT; CDR2 reads YYREEE (reference sequence). V was pared by 2 bases and J by 4 bases, with 16 bases between. The CDR3 totals 16 residues. The CDR3 loop is CASSFPLGGNYNEQFF. DNA of the CDR3: TGTGCCAGCAGCTTTCCGCTTGGCGGCAATTACAATGAGCAGTTCTTC. The variable domain in full, completed from reference TRBV5-4 and TRBJ2-1, reads ETGVTQSPTHLIKTRGQQVTLRCSSQSGHNTVSWYQQALGQGPQFIFQYYREEENGRGNFPPRFSGLQFPNYSSELNVNALELDDSALYLCASSFPLGGNYNEQFFGPGTRLTVL.

J is TRBJ1-1 and V is TRBV29-1, with D perhaps TRBD1 (6 bases). CDR3 length: 13 amino acids. Germline V gene data show CDR1 as SQVTM and CDR2 as ANQGSEA. The CDR3, as DNA: TGCGGGGCGAAGACAGGAAGGAACACTGAAGCTTTCTTT. The encoded protein is CGAKTGRNTEAFF.

The J gene is TRBJ2-1, the V gene TRBV5-1; TRBD2 agrees at 8 bases. Trimming took 0 bases from V and 10 from J; bases not matched to a gene: 9. The CDR3 loop spans 15 amino acids. Germline lookup yields CDR1 SGHRS and CDR2 YFSETQ. The CDR3 reads CASSLGSAGVQEQFF. CDR3 in DNA: TGCGCCAGCAGCTTGGGATCAGCGGGAGTACAAGAGCAGTTCTTC.

This clone was detected a few times. The gene calls are TRBV19 and TRBJ2-2; D remains ambiguous. CDR3 length equals 12 residues. The V gene lost 3 bases and the J gene lost 7 bases, with 6 bases spanning the gap. Germline V lookup: CDR1 LNHDA, CDR2 SQIVND (reference sequence). The CDR3 loop is CASSIQVGELFF. The CDR3 DNA is TGTGCCAGTAGTATTCAGGTCGGGGAGCTGTTTTTT.

This clone has more than one count but fewer than ten. This sequence joins TRBV10-2 and TRBJ2-5; tentative D call: TRBD1 (6 bases). Germline values: CDR1 WSHSY, CDR2 SAAADI. This CDR3 comprises 14 residues. V dropped 8 bases and J dropped 5 bases, with 18 bases sitting between them. The CDR3 loop is CASEGGSGRETQYF. CDR3 coding DNA: TGCGCCAGCGAAGGGGGATCCGGCCGGGAGACCCAGTACTTC.